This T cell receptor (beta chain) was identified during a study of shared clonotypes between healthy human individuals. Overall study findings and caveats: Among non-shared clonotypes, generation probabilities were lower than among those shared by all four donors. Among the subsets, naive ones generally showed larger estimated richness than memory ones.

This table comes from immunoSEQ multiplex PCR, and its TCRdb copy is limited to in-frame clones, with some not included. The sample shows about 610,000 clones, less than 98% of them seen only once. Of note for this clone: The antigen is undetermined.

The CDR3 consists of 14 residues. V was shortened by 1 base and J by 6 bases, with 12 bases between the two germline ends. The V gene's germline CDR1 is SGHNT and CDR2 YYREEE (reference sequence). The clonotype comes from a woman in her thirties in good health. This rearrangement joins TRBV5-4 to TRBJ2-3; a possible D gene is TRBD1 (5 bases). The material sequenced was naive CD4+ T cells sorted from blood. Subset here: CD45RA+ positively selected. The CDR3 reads CASSLSGATDTQYF. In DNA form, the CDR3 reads TGTGCCAGCAGCTTGAGTGGGGCGACGGATACGCAGTATTTT.